The TCR beta chain described here comes from a study of cytomegalovirus exposure and HLA in healthy donors. Findings and caveats of the study: Earlier findings revealed that most TCR beta V segments proved productive either about 87% or about 30% of the time. Across donors, sequencing depth was assumed by presence/absence analyses to be roughly uniform. Later on, an analysis tied under 20,000 TCR beta sequences to HLA alleles at 0.05 false discovery rate.

With regard to this clone: As yet, its antigen is unknown.

The study ran its PCR with 60 Vbeta and 13 Jbeta primers. This table comes from immunoSEQ multiplex PCR, and its TCRdb copy is limited to in-frame clones, with some not included. The sample carries 100,000 to 150,000 clones, about four fifths recorded once. This CDR3 is built from 17 residues. The J segment lost 2 bases and the V segment lost 5 bases, leaving 12 bases of the junction unmatched. Germline V gene lookup returns CDR1 SEHNR and CDR2 FQNEAQ (reference sequence). Sequenced input: PBMCs. The TCR sequence derives from a man aged 30 to 45 in good health and CMV-seronegative. The rearrangement uses TRBV7-9 and TRBJ2-7; TRBD1 matches 10 bases. CDR3 loop: CASSPPDPGQGPYEQYF. The CDR3 DNA reads TGTGCCAGCAGCCCTCCTGATCCGGGACAGGGGCCCTACGAGCAGTACTTC.